The 8 T cell receptor beta chains below were found in one sample sequenced in a study of blood T cell repertoires in COVID-19. Assay: immunoSEQ multiplex PCR; the TCRdb copy retains only in-frame clones and omits some. The sample lists about 190,000 clones; 90% were seen once. Source material: peripheral blood. The source is a man aged 50 or older with acute or convalescent COVID-19.

This sequence joins TRBV29-1 and TRBJ1-2; TRBD1 matches at 12 bases. The V segment lost 6 bases and the J segment 3 bases; nucleotides outside the gene matches: 2. Germline CDR1 reads SQVTM; CDR2 reads ANQGSEA. The CDR3 spans 13 residues. CDR3 DNA: TGCAGCGTCGGGACAGGGGGCGACTATGGCTACACCTTC. Translating gives CSVGTGGDYGYTF.

V is TRBV11-2 and J is TRBJ2-1, with TRBD2 identical over 9 bases. The CDR3 totals 16 residues. Germline CDR1 is SGHAT and CDR2 is FQNNGV. V gave up 5 bases and J gave up 3 bases; unmatched junction bases: 8. DNA of the CDR3: TGTGCCAGCAGCCTGGAGCGGGGGGCTCGCTACAATGAGCAGTTCTTC. Translating it yields CASSLERGARYNEQFF.

J is TRBJ1-6 and V is TRBV19; TRBD1 is a possible D gene (6 bases). There are 17 residues in the CDR3. Per germline, CDR1 LNHDA and CDR2 SQIVND (reference sequence). V lost 6 bases and J 0 bases, leaving 15 bases between the germline ends. CDR3 sequence: CASSPPQGSSYNSPLHF. CDR3 bases: TGTGCCAGTAGCCCTCCGCAGGGGAGCTCCTATAATTCACCCCTCCACTTT.

The V and J genes are TRBV7-2 and TRBJ2-1, with D maybe TRBD1 (5 bases). Trimming took off 5 bases at V and 5 bases at J, with 10 bases between the two ends. The CDR3 runs to 13 residues. Germline loops: CDR1 SGHTA, CDR2 FQGNSA. The CDR3 loop is CASSRQTDNEQFF. In DNA, the CDR3 is TGTGCCAGCAGCAGACAGACAGACAATGAGCAGTTCTTC.

V usage is TRBV19 and J usage is TRBJ1-1, with 7 bases matching TRBD1. The J segment lost 1 base and the V segment lost 8 bases, leaving 7 bases of the junction unmatched. This CDR3 contains 14 residues. Germline values: CDR1 LNHDA, CDR2 SQIVND (reference sequence). This CDR3 reads CASFPRDRNTEAFF. CDR3 coding DNA: TGTGCCAGTTTCCCCCGGGACAGGAACACTGAAGCTTTCTTT. Using reference TRBV19 and TRBJ1-1 for the parts outside the CDR3, the full variable domain is DGGITQSPKYLFRKEGQNVTLSCEQNLNHDAMYWYRQDPGQGLRLIYYSQIVNDFQKGDIAEGYSVSREKKESFPLTVTSAQKNPTAFYLCASFPRDRNTEAFFGQGTRLTVV.

The chain recombines TRBV27 with TRBJ2-6; 8 bases map to TRBD2. V gave up 3 bases and J gave up 2 bases; unmatched junction bases: 6. Germline CDR1 reads MNHEY; CDR2 reads SMNVEV (reference sequence). This CDR3 has 17 residues. The CDR3 loop is CASSFYSGGAGANVLTF. The DNA of the CDR3 is TGTGCCAGCAGTTTCTATTCCGGGGGGGCTGGGGCCAACGTCCTGACTTTC.

This chain uses TRBV27 with TRBJ1-6; unclear D gene. The length of the CDR3 is 18 residues. V was pared by 3 bases and J by 0 bases, with 15 bases between. From germline, CDR1 is MNHEY and CDR2 SMNVEV (reference sequence). CDR3 sequence reads: CASSFDRGRSSYNSPLHF. CDR3 DNA sequence: TGTGCCAGCAGTTTTGATAGAGGTCGCAGCTCCTATAATTCACCCCTCCACTTT.

Here the CDR3 reads CASSLIGERTGAQYF. As DNA, the CDR3 is TGCGCCAGCAGCTTGATCGGGGAACGAACGGGGGCCCAGTACTTC. The chain has TRBV5-1 and TRBJ2-5; possibly TRBD2 for D (6 bases). The V gene's germline CDR1 is SGHRS and CDR2 YFSETQ. V lost 1 base, J lost 9 bases, and 19 bases lay in between. The CDR3 is 15 amino acids.